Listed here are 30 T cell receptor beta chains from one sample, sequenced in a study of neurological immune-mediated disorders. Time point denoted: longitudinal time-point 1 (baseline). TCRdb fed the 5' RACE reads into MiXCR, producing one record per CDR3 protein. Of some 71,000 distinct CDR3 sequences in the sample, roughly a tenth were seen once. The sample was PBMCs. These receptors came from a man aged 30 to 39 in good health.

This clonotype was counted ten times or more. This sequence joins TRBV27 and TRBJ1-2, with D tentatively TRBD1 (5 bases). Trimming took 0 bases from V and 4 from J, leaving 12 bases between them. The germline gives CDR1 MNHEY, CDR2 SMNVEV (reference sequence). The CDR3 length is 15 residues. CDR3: CASSLSLGVFYGYTF. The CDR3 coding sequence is TGTGCCAGCAGTTTATCGTTAGGGGTTTTCTATGGCTACACCTTC.

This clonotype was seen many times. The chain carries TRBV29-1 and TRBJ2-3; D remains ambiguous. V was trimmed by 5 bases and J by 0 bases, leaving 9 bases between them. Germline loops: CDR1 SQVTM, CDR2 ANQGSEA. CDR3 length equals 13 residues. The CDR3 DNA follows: TGCAGCGTTTCCAGTACTAGCACAGATACGCAGTATTTT. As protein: CSVSSTSTDTQYF.

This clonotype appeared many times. CDR3 nucleotides: TGTGCCAGCCAACAGGGTTATAATGAAAAACTGTTTTTT. Protein sequence: CASQQGYNEKLFF. This chain joins TRBV18 and TRBJ1-4; the D gene is possibly TRBD1 (6 bases). The germline CDR1 and CDR2 sequences are KGHSH and LQKENI. Trimming pared 8 bases from V and 4 bases from J, leaving 11 bases between. This CDR3 is 13 amino acids long.

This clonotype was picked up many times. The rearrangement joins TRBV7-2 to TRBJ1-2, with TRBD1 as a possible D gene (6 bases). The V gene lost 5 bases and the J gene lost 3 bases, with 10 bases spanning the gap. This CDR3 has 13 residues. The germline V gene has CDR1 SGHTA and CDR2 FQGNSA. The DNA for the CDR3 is TGTGCCAGCAGCCAAGGACAGTACTATGGCTACACCTTC. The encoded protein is CASSQGQYYGYTF.

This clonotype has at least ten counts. The DNA for the CDR3 is TGTGCCAGCAGCCCTCTTGGAGGGACGGGCACTGAAGCTTTCTTT. Translating gives CASSPLGGTGTEAFF. The chain carries TRBV16 and TRBJ1-1; D perhaps matches TRBD1 (5 bases). The V end lost 4 bases, the J end lost 4 bases, and 16 bases lay between the germline ends. The CDR3 runs 15 residues. Per germline, CDR1 KGHSY and CDR2 FQNENV.

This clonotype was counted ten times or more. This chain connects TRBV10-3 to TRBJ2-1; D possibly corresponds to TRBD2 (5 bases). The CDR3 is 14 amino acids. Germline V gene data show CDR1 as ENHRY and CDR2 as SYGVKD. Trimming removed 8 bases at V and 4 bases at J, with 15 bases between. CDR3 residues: CAISGDFGYNEQFF. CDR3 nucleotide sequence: TGTGCCATCTCCGGGGATTTCGGGTACAATGAGCAGTTCTTC.

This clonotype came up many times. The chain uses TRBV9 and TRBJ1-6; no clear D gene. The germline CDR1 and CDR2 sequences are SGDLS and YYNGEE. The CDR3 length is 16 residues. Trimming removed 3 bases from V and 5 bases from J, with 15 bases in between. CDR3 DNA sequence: TGTGCCAGCAGCGGACGGCCGGGCACCAATAATTCACCCCTCCACTTT. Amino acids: CASSGRPGTNNSPLHF.

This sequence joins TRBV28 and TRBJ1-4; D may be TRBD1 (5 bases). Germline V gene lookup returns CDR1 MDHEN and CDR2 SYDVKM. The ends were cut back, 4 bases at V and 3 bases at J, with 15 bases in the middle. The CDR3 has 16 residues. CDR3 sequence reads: CASSSSFRVANEKLFF. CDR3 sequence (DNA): TGTGCCAGCAGTTCCTCCTTCAGGGTAGCTAATGAAAAACTGTTTTTT.

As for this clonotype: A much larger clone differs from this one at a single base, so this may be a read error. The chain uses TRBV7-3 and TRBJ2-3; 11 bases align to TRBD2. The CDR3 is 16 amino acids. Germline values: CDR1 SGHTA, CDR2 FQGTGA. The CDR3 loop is CVSSSRTSGRTDTQYF. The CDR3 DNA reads TGTGTCAGCAGCTCACGGACTAGCGGGCGCACAGATACGCAGTATTTT.

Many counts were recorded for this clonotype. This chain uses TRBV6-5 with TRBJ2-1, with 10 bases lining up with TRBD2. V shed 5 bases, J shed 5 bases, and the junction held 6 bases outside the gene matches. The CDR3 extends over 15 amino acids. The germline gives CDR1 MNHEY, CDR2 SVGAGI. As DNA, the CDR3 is TGTGCCAGCAGTCCCGGGACTAGCGCCCACAATGAGCAGTTCTTC. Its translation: CASSPGTSAHNEQFF.

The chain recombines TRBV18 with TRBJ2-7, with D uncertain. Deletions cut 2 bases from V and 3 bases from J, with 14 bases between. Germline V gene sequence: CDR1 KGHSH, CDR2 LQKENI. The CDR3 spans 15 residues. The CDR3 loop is CASSPRDNYGYEQYF. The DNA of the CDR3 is TGTGCCAGCTCACCAAGGGATAACTACGGCTACGAGCAGTACTTC.

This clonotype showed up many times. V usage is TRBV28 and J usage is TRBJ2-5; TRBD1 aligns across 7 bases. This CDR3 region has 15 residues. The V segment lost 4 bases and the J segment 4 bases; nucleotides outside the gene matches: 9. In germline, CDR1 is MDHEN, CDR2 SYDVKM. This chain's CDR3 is CASSSAGGMIETQYF. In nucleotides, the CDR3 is TGTGCCAGCAGTTCCGCAGGGGGTATGATAGAGACCCAGTACTTC.

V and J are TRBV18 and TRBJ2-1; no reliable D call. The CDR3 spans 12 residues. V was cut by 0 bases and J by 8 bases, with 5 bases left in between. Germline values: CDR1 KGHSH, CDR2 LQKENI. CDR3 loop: CASSPPQYEQFF. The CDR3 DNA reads TGTGCCAGCTCACCACCCCAGTATGAGCAGTTCTTC.

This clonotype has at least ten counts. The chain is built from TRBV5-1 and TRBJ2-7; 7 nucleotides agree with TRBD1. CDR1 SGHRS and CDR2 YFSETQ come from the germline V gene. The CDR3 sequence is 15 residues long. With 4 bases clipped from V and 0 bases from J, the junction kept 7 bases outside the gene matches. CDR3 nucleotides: TGCGCCAGCAGCCCCGGGACAGTCCCCTCCTACGAGCAGTACTTC. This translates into CASSPGTVPSYEQYF.

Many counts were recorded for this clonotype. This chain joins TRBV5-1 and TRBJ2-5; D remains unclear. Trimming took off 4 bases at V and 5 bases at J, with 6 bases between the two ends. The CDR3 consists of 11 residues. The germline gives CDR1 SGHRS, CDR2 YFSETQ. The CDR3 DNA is TGCGCCAGCAGCCTCTCTGAGACCCAGTACTTC. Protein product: CASSLSETQYF.

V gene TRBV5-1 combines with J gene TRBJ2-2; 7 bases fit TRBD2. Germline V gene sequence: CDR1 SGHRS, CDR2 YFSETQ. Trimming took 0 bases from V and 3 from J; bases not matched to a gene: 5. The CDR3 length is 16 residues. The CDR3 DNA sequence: TGCGCCAGCAGCTTGGATTTTGCGGGAGACACCGGGGAGCTGTTTTTT. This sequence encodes CASSLDFAGDTGELFF.

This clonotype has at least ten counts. The CDR3 reads CASSLSGTDTQYF. The CDR3 DNA is TGTGCCAGCTCTCTAAGCGGCACAGATACGCAGTATTTT. This rearrangement joins TRBV18 to TRBJ2-3; D is uncertain. CDR3 length: 13 amino acids. The germline gives CDR1 KGHSH, CDR2 LQKENI. V gave up 6 bases and J gave up 1 base, with 8 bases separating them.

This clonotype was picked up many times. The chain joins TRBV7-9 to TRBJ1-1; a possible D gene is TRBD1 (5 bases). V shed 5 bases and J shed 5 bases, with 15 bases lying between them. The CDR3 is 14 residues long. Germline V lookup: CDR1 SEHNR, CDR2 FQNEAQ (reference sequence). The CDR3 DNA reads TGTGCCAGCAGCCCCGGGACGGGGAGGACTGAAGCTTTCTTT. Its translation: CASSPGTGRTEAFF.

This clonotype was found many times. The CDR3 here is CSARVRGTDTQYF. DNA for the CDR3: TGCAGTGCTAGGGTACGGGGCACAGATACGCAGTATTTT. The chain employs TRBV20-1 and TRBJ2-3; D not resolved. V gave up 3 bases and J gave up 1 base, with 8 bases separating them. Germline CDR1 is DFQATT and CDR2 is SNEGSKA (reference sequence). The CDR3 has 13 residues.

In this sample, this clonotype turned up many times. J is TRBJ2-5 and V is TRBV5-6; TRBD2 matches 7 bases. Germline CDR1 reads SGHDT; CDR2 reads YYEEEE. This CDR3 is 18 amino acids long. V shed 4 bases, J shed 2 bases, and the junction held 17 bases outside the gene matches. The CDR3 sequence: CASSKLLQNLAVQETQYF. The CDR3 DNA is TGTGCCAGCAGCAAGCTCCTGCAGAACCTAGCGGTTCAAGAGACCCAGTACTTC.

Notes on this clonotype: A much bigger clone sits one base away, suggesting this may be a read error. The CDR3 is CASSFPGHGEETQYF. The CDR3 DNA sequence: TGTGCCAGCAGCTTTCCGGGACATGGTGAAGAGACCCAGTACTTC. The J gene is TRBJ2-5, the V gene TRBV3-1; possible D gene TRBD1, 6 bases. V was clipped by 5 bases and J by 3 bases, with 16 bases between them. Germline CDR1 is LGHDT and CDR2 is YNNKEL (reference sequence). This CDR3 region has 15 residues.

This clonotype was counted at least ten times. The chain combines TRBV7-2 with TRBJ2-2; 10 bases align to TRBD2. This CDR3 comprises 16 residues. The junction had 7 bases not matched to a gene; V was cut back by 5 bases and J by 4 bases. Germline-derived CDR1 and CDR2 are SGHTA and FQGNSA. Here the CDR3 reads CASSPIAGGATGELFF. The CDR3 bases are TGTGCCAGCAGCCCTATAGCGGGAGGAGCCACCGGGGAGCTGTTTTTT.

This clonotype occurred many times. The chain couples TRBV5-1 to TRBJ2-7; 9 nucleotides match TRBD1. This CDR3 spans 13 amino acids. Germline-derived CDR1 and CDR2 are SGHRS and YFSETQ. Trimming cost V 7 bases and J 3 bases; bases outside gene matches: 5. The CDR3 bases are TGCGCCAGCGGAACAGGGGGCAGCTACGAGCAGTACTTC. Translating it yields CASGTGGSYEQYF.

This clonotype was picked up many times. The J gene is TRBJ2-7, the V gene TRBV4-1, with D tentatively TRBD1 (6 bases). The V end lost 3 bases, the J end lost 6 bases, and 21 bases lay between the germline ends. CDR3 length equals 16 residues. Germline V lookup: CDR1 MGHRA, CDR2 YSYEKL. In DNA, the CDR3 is TGCGCCAGCAGCCAGACATACAGCAGGGGCCCTATCGAGCAGTACTTC. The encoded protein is CASSQTYSRGPIEQYF.

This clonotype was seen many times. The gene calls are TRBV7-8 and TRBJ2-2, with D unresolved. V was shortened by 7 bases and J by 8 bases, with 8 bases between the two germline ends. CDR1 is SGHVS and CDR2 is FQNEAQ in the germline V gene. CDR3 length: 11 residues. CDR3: CASTSVGELFF. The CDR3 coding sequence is TGTGCCAGCACCTCTGTGGGGGAGCTGTTTTTT.

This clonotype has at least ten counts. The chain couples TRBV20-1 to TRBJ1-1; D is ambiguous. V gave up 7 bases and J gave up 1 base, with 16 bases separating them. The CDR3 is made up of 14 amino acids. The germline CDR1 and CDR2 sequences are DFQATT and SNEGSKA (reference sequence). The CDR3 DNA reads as TGCAGTGAGGCCCCTCGGGGTACGAACACTGAAGCTTTCTTT. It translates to CSEAPRGTNTEAFF.

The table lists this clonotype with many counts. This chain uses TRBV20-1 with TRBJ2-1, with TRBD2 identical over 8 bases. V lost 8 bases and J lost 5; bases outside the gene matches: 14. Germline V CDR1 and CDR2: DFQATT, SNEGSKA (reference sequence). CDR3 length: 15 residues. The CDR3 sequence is CSRVKSGSTNNEQFF. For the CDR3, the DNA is TGCAGTAGAGTAAAAAGCGGGAGCACTAACAATGAGCAGTTCTTC.

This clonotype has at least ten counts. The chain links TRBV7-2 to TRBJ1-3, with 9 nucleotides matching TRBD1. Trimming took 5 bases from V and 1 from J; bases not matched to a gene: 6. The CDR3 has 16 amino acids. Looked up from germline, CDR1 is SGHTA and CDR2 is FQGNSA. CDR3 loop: CASSVGQGFSGNTIYF. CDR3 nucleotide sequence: TGTGCCAGCAGCGTCGGACAGGGGTTTTCTGGAAACACCATATATTTT.

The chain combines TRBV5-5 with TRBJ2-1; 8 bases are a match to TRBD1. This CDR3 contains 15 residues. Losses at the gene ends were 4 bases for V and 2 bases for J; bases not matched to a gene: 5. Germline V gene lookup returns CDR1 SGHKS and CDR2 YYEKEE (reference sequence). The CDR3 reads CASSAWTGTYNEQFF. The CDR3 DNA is TGTGCCAGCAGCGCCTGGACAGGGACCTACAATGAGCAGTTCTTC.

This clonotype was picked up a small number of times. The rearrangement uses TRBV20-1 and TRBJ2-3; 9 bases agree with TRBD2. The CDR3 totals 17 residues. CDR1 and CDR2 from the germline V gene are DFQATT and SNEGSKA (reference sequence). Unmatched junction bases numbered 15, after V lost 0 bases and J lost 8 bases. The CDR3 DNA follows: TGCAGTGCTAGAGATTCTTTGGCGGGGGGGCCAGTTGGTACGCAGTATTTT. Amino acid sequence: CSARDSLAGGPVGTQYF.